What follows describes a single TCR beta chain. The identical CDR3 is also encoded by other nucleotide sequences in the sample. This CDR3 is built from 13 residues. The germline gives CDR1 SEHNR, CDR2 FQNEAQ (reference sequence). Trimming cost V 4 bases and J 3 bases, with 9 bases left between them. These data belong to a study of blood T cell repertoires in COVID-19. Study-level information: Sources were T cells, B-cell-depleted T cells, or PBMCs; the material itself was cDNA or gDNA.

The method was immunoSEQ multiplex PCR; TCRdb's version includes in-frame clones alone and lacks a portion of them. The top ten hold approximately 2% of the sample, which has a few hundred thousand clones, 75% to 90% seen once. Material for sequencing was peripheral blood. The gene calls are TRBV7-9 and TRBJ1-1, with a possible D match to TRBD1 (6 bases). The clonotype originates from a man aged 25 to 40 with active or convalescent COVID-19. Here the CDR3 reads CASSSGQHTEAFF. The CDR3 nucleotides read TGTGCCAGCAGCTCCGGACAGCACACTGAAGCTTTCTTT.